One sample yielded the 2 T cell receptor beta chains listed below, sequenced in a study of beta chain features in type 1 diabetes. Findings and limits, study-wide: There was a moderate but significant shortening of TCRB CDR3s in all four CD4+ subsets of Type 1 diabetes patients.

No antigens are known for them. The study reverse transcribed the entire isolated RNA, so it sequenced expressed TCRB transcripts. Sequencing was performed with immunoSEQ multiplex PCR; in TCRdb, only in-frame clones are kept and a portion is missing. The repertoire consists of under 850,000 clones, with roughly 13% occurring once and the leading ten covering approximately 0.022%. Sequencing was carried out using naive CD4+ T cells from blood. The receptors here all came from a young man with type 1 diabetes.

This clone turned up a few times. The chain couples TRBV14 to TRBJ1-1, with 7 bases fitting TRBD1. From germline, CDR1 is SGHDN and CDR2 FVKESK. CDR3 length equals 14 residues. The ends lost 5 bases at V and 1 base at J; junction bases unmatched: 4. The CDR3 DNA is TGTGCCAGCAGCAAGGGACAGCCGAACACTGAAGCTTTCTTT. Translating gives CASSKGQPNTEAFF.

This clone was found a few times. The gene calls are TRBV4-1 and TRBJ2-2; D may be TRBD2 (6 bases). CDR1 and CDR2 from the germline V gene are MGHRA and YSYEKL. This CDR3 is built from 18 residues. V lost 4 bases and J lost 0, with 18 bases in between. Written as DNA, the CDR3 is TGCGCCAGCAGCCTCCGGGACGTCGGGAGTGCGAACACCGGGGAGCTGTTTTTT. It encodes CASSLRDVGSANTGELFF.